Described below is a single T cell receptor beta chain sequence and its context. Its antigen is still unknown. Treatment indicated: some 20 received Ad26.COV2.S at low or high dose, single or two shots; 5 received placebo; per-sample allocation not given. Sampling occurred on day 63 after the first vaccine or placebo injection. The data belong to a study of Ad26.COV2.S vaccination and SARS-CoV-2 variants. Points from the study as a whole: Breadth measured for non-spike TCRs was similar across vaccine and placebo recipients.

TCRdb keeps only in-frame clones here, not all; method: immunoSEQ multiplex PCR. The table includes about 250,000 clones, around nine tenths detected once. The CDR3 is made up of 17 amino acids. Germline CDR1 SNHLY, CDR2 FYNNEI. With 2 bases removed from V and 5 bases from J, the gap between germline ends came to 18 bases. The sequencing here drew on peripheral blood, taken in a trial of Ad26.COV2.S vaccine versus placebo. The chain uses TRBV2 and TRBJ2-2; D gene ambiguous. This clonotype was obtained from a person aged 18 to 59 who received the Ad26.COV2.S COVID-19 vaccine or a placebo. CDR3 in DNA: TGTGCCAGCAGTGAATCCAGCCCTCAAACCTTAACCGGGGAGCTGTTTTTT. Residues: CASSESSPQTLTGELFF.